A single sample gave rise to the 10 T cell receptor beta chains below, sequenced in a study of T cell repertoires in cytomegalovirus infection. TCRdb re-called the reads with MiXCR, one entry per CDR3 protein. Of under 850,000 distinct CDR3 sequences listed, about 40% are singletons. Sequenced: PBMCs. All receptors derive from a human donor in good health (CMV status not recorded). Some clones in this sample may be carry-over from other donors' samples.

This clonotype was seen ten or more times. V gene TRBV7-2 combines with J gene TRBJ1-3; D is uncertain. CDR3 length: 11 amino acids. The germline gives CDR1 SGHTA, CDR2 FQGNSA. Deletions cut 7 bases from V and 5 bases from J, with 6 bases between. In nucleotides, the CDR3 is TGTGCCAGCACCTTTCGAAACACCATATATTTT. It codes for CASTFRNTIYF.

The V call is TRBV7-9, the J call TRBJ1-5; TRBD1 aligns across 7 bases. Germline V gives CDR1 SEHNR, CDR2 FQNEAQ (reference sequence). The junction had 8 bases not matched to a gene; V was cut back by 5 bases and J by 7 bases. The CDR3 length is 14 residues. CDR3 nucleotide sequence: TGTGCCAGCAGCGTAACAGGGGATCTACAGCCCCAGCATTTT. Translating it yields CASSVTGDLQPQHF.

As regards this clonotype: The junction and the germline gene differ at one end; a read error may be behind it. The genes are TRBV4-1 and TRBJ1-1, with a possible D match to TRBD1 (6 bases). The germline gives CDR1 MGHRA, CDR2 YSYEKL. The CDR3 length is 15 residues. CDR3 loop: CASSQGGTPNTDAFF. CDR3 sequence (DNA): TGCGCCAGCAGCCAAGGCGGGACACCGAACACTGACGCTTTCTTT.

Only a few counts were recorded for this clonotype. V gene TRBV7-8 combines with J gene TRBJ1-5; D is perhaps TRBD1 (5 bases). CDR3 length: 14 residues. V was shortened by 5 bases and J by 0 bases, with 8 bases between the two germline ends. In germline, CDR1 is SGHVS, CDR2 FQNEAQ. CDR3 loop: CASSAGNSNQPQHF. The CDR3 bases are TGTGCCAGCAGCGCAGGGAATAGCAATCAGCCCCAGCATTTT. The full variable domain, completed using reference TRBV7-8 and TRBJ1-5, is GAGVSQSPRYKVAKRGQDVALRCDPISGHVSLFWYQQALGQGPEFLTYFQNEAQLDKSGLPSDRFFAERPEGSVSTLKIQRTQQEDSAVYLCASSAGNSNQPQHFGDGTRLSIL.

The chain employs TRBV7-9 and TRBJ2-7, with D possibly being TRBD2 (6 bases). Germline V CDR1 and CDR2: SEHNR, FQNEAQ (reference sequence). V shed 3 bases and J shed 0 bases, with 12 bases lying between them. This CDR3 spans 15 amino acids. CDR3 loop: CASSLEPSASYEQYF. The CDR3 region has the DNA TGTGCCAGCAGCTTGGAGCCTAGCGCCTCCTACGAGCAGTACTTC.

V gene TRBV25-1 combines with J gene TRBJ1-1; D is uncertain. Germline values: CDR1 MGHDK, CDR2 SYGVNS. Trimming pared 5 bases from V and 1 base from J, leaving 11 bases between. This CDR3 has 14 residues. The CDR3 DNA sequence: TGTGCCAGCAGTTATTTCGGCGGGAACACTGAAGCTTTCTTT. It specifies CASSYFGGNTEAFF.

This clonotype has a handful of counts. The chain couples TRBV19 to TRBJ2-6, with TRBD1 matching 8 bases. The V segment lost 3 bases and the J segment 0 bases; nucleotides outside the gene matches: 13. The germline CDR1 and CDR2 sequences are LNHDA and SQIVND (reference sequence). CDR3 length: 20 amino acids. The CDR3 loop reads CASSIKGGGQANSGANVLTF. CDR3 DNA: TGTGCCAGTAGTATCAAGGGTGGGGGACAGGCAAACTCTGGGGCCAACGTCCTGACTTTC.

CDR3: CSVEGPGPQETQYF. The CDR3 region has the DNA TGCAGCGTTGAAGGTCCGGGACCCCAAGAGACCCAGTACTTC. This chain links TRBV29-1 with TRBJ2-5, with D perhaps given as TRBD1 or TRBD2 (5 bases each). The CDR3 consists of 14 residues. V dropped 1 base and J dropped 1 base, with 10 bases sitting between them. Germline V gives CDR1 SQVTM, CDR2 ANQGSEA.

This clonotype was seen only a few times. The chain uses TRBV6-1 and TRBJ1-5, with TRBD1 matching over 10 bases. This CDR3 spans 14 amino acids. Germline assignment: CDR1 MNHNS and CDR2 SASEGT. The V gene end was trimmed by 5 bases and the J gene end by 6 bases; junction bases not matched to a gene: 4. The CDR3 loop reads CASSKTGGFQPQHF. The CDR3 DNA reads as TGTGCCAGCAGTAAGACAGGGGGCTTTCAGCCCCAGCATTTT.

The table lists this clonotype with many counts. V gene TRBV12-3 or TRBV12-4 combines with J gene TRBJ1-4; no clear D gene. The CDR3 totals 12 residues. The V end lost 6 bases, the J end lost 8 bases, and 10 bases lay between the germline ends. The CDR3 coding sequence is TGTGCCAGCAGCCTCCCAAGGGAAAAACTGTTTTTT. It yields the protein CASSLPREKLFF.